The present entry profiles one TCR beta chain with its context. In the source study's methods: Nucleated cell number was recorded as an estimate derived from reference gene primer amplification. The assay was immunoSEQ multiplex PCR, and TCRdb's table has in-frame clones only and misses some. V, J and clone size are taken as reported in that table, and D and trimming were inferred from the DNA itself. The sample consists of 110,000 or so clones, roughly nine tenths of them appearing once. The data derive from a study of blood T cell repertoires in COVID-19. Whole-study context: Samples came from the United States, Italy and Spain, spanning acute and convalescent COVID-19. Nucleic acid was either cDNA or gDNA, and it came from T cells, B-cell-depleted T cells, or PBMCs.

CDR1 is MNHEY and CDR2 is SVGAGI in the germline V gene. Trimming took 5 bases from V and 6 from J, leaving 14 bases between them. CDR3 size: 13 residues. V usage is TRBV6-5 and J usage is TRBJ2-7, with D possibly TRBD2 on 6 matching bases. This sequence originates from a man between 70 and 80 years old who had recovered from COVID-19. The sequenced sample consisted of peripheral blood. CDR3 in amino acids: CASSPSFGGEQYF. In DNA form, the CDR3 reads TGTGCCAGCAGTCCCTCTTTCGGGGGCGAGCAGTACTTC.